The rows below give T cell receptor beta chains drawn from one sample of a study of Ad26.COV2.S vaccination and SARS-CoV-2 variants. Sequencing was performed with immunoSEQ multiplex PCR; in TCRdb, only in-frame clones are kept and a portion is missing. Of nearly 400,000 clones listed, 75% to 90% are singletons. The sample was peripheral blood, taken in a trial of Ad26.COV2.S vaccine versus placebo. The receptor source for this set is a person aged 18-65 years who received the Ad26.COV2.S COVID-19 vaccine or a placebo. Each CDR3 is given with its conserved first and last residue. D genes are given only for firm matches. Not every row has a clone size; where given, it reads once, few, many or a size class.

J gene | V gene | D gene | clone size | CDR3 protein | CDR3 DNA
TRBJ2-5 | TRBV5-6 | NA | NA | CASSPGAQTQYF | TGTGCCAGCAGCCCAGGGGCCCAGACCCAGTACTTC
TRBJ2-2 | TRBV5-1 | NA | few | CASSLGHANTGELFF | TGCGCCAGCAGCTTGGGTCATGCGAACACCGGGGAGCTGTTTTTT
TRBJ1-6 | TRBV5-5 | NA | NA | CASSLDDSSYNSPLHF | TGTGCCAGCAGCTTGGACGACAGCTCCTATAATTCACCCCTCCACTTT
TRBJ2-3 | TRBV11-1 | NA | once | CASSLVTTGRDTQYF | TGTGCCAGCAGCTTAGTAACGACAGGTAGAGATACGCAGTATTTT
TRBJ2-3 | TRBV4-1 | NA | NA | CASSQQGTYADTQYF | TGCGCCAGCAGCCAACAGGGGACGTATGCAGATACGCAGTATTTT
TRBJ1-5 | TRBV28 | TRBD1 | NA | CASSPSGTGVHSNQPQHF | TGTGCCAGCAGCCCCTCCGGGACAGGGGTTCATAGCAATCAGCCCCAGCATTTT
TRBJ2-1 | TRBV28 | NA | NA | CASSDGTHSVPFYNEQFF | TGTGCCAGCAGTGATGGGACACACAGTGTCCCCTTTTACAATGAGCAGTTCTTC
TRBJ2-5 | TRBV12-3/TRBV12-4 | TRBD2 | NA | CASSFPGGETQYF | TGTGCCAGCAGTTTTCCGGGGGGGGAGACCCAGTACTTC
TRBJ2-3 | TRBV9 | TRBD1 | NA | CASSRDRQGPTDTQYF | TGTGCCAGCAGTCGGGACAGGCAGGGTCCCACAGATACGCAGTATTTT
TRBJ2-2 | TRBV6-2/TRBV6-3 | TRBD1 | few | CASSYGKQGARPGELFF | TGTGCCAGCAGTTACGGCAAGCAGGGGGCACGACCCGGGGAGCTGTTTTTT
TRBJ1-4 | TRBV25-1 | NA | once | CASSETRIREKLFF | TGTGCCAGCAGTGAAACTAGGATTAGGGAAAAACTGTTTTTT
TRBJ2-1 | TRBV3-1/TRBV3-2 | NA | NA | CASSQDPQSREQFF | TGTGCCAGCAGCCAAGATCCTCAAAGTCGTGAGCAGTTCTTC
TRBJ2-7 | TRBV29-1 | NA | NA | CSVETGRAPSYEQYF | TGCAGCGTTGAGACGGGCAGGGCTCCCTCCTACGAGCAGTACTTC
TRBJ2-3 | TRBV10-3 | NA | NA | CAISRQGTDTQYF | TGTGCCATCAGTCGACAGGGCACAGATACGCAGTATTTT
TRBJ1-6 | TRBV27 | NA | NA | CASSLIRLTDTYNSPLHF | TGTGCCAGCAGTCTTATCCGACTGACAGATACCTATAATTCACCCCTCCACTTT
TRBJ2-3 | TRBV2 | NA | once | CASSGQENSHFTDTQYF | TGTGCCAGCAGTGGACAGGAAAATAGTCACTTCACAGATACGCAGTATTTT
TRBJ2-5 | TRBV6-5 | TRBD1 | NA | CASSFVQGRRETQYF | TGTGCCAGCAGTTTCGTACAGGGGAGACGAGAGACCCAGTACTTC
TRBJ2-5 | TRBV5-1 | NA | NA | CASSLEILESETQYF | TGCGCCAGCAGCTTGGAAATTCTCGAGTCAGAGACCCAGTACTTC
TRBJ2-2 | TRBV11-2 | NA | NA | CASSFSGGELFF | TGTGCCAGCAGCTTTAGTGGCGGGGAGCTGTTTTTT
TRBJ2-1 | TRBV18 | TRBD2 | NA | CASSPLPAGVTNEQFF | TGTGCCAGCTCACCACTCCCAGCGGGAGTTACGAATGAGCAGTTCTTC
TRBJ2-4 | TRBV5-1 | TRBD1 | NA | CASSSSRDRGLGLAKNIQYF | TGCGCCAGCAGCTCCTCCCGGGACAGGGGGCTCGGATTAGCCAAAAACATTCAGTACTTC
TRBJ2-6 | TRBV6-5 | NA | NA | CASRRAAGANVLTF | TGTGCCAGCCGAAGGGCAGCTGGGGCCAACGTCCTGACTTTC
TRBJ2-1 | TRBV9 | TRBD2 | NA | CASSVATSGKGNEQFF | TGTGCCAGCAGCGTAGCTACTAGCGGGAAGGGGAATGAGCAGTTCTTC
TRBJ1-1 | TRBV30 | NA | NA | CACLRRGMNTEAFF | TGTGCCTGCCTTCGGCGGGGGATGAACACTGAAGCTTTCTTT
TRBJ1-5 | TRBV21-1 | NA | many | CASSNRRGRGRDQPQHF | TGTGCCAGCAGCAACCGTCGCGGCAGGGGTAGGGATCAGCCCCAGCATTTT
TRBJ1-5 | TRBV4-3 | NA | NA | CASSQDAGYGNQPQHF | TGCGCCAGCAGCCAAGACGCCGGATACGGCAATCAGCCCCAGCATTTT
TRBJ2-7 | TRBV7-6 | TRBD1 | NA | CASSVGTDNPYEQYF | TGTGCCAGCAGCGTCGGGACAGATAATCCCTACGAGCAGTACTTC
TRBJ2-1 | TRBV19 | NA | NA | CASSIVGALGEQFF | TGTGCCAGTAGTATAGTGGGGGCGCTGGGTGAGCAGTTCTTC
TRBJ2-7 | TRBV5-6 | TRBD1 | NA | CASTPGTGAYEQYF | TGTGCCAGCACCCCAGGGACAGGGGCCTACGAGCAGTACTTC
TRBJ2-2 | TRBV7-9 | TRBD2 | NA | CASSFPTSGRSGELFF | TGTGCCAGCAGCTTTCCGACTAGCGGGAGATCCGGGGAGCTGTTTTTT
TRBJ2-5 | TRBV9 | TRBD1 | NA | CASSVFTGTGLSETQYF | TGTGCCAGCAGCGTGTTTACCGGGACAGGGCTTTCGGAGACCCAGTACTTC
TRBJ2-2 | TRBV11-2 | NA | NA | CASSEQAGELFF | TGTGCCAGCAGCGAACAAGCCGGGGAGCTGTTTTTT
TRBJ2-1 | TRBV6-5 | NA | NA | CASGRGVPYNEQFF | TGTGCCAGCGGGAGGGGGGTCCCCTACAATGAGCAGTTCTTC
TRBJ1-5 | TRBV29-1 | TRBD1 | NA | CSIRQGGDQPQHF | TGCAGCATTCGACAGGGCGGGGATCAGCCCCAGCATTTT
TRBJ2-2 | TRBV19 | TRBD2 | NA | CASSAVSGSGTGELFF | TGTGCCAGTAGTGCAGTTAGCGGGAGCGGCACCGGGGAGCTGTTTTTT
TRBJ2-3 | TRBV7-7 | NA | many | CASSHRRLADHGDTQYF | TGTGCCAGCAGTCACAGACGTTTAGCGGATCATGGGGATACGCAGTATTTT
TRBJ2-7 | TRBV30 | NA | NA | CAWSALSLGQYF | TGTGCCTGGAGTGCTCTGTCCCTGGGGCAGTACTTC
TRBJ2-3 | TRBV6-2/TRBV6-3 | TRBD2 | NA | CASSPLGLAGTDTQYF | TGTGCCAGCAGCCCCCTGGGACTAGCAGGGACAGATACGCAGTATTTT
TRBJ2-5 | TRBV12-1 | NA | NA | CASSLWTVQETQYF | TGTGCCAGCAGCTTGTGGACAGTACAAGAGACCCAGTACTTC
TRBJ2-1 | TRBV15 | TRBD2 | NA | CATSSHRDRGLAGTYNEQFF | TGTGCCACCAGCAGCCACCGGGACAGGGGACTAGCGGGAACCTACAATGAGCAGTTCTTC
TRBJ2-7 | TRBV19 | TRBD1 | NA | CASSLDRGSYEQYF | TGTGCCAGTAGCCTCGACAGGGGGTCATACGAGCAGTACTTC
TRBJ2-1 | TRBV27 | TRBD2 | NA | CASSSLAILAGDYNEQFF | TGTGCCAGCAGTAGCCTCGCCATTCTAGCGGGAGATTACAATGAGCAGTTCTTC
TRBJ1-2 | TRBV7-9 | NA | NA | CASSFPLRAGANYGYTF | TGTGCCAGCAGCTTCCCTTTGAGGGCAGGCGCTAACTATGGCTACACCTTC
TRBJ2-7 | TRBV28 | NA | NA | CASSLFWGSERSDPYEQYF | TGTGCCAGCAGTTTATTCTGGGGCTCAGAGCGGTCGGACCCCTACGAGCAGTACTTC
TRBJ1-1 | TRBV7-2 | NA | NA | CASSFGPLTEAFF | TGTGCCAGCAGCTTTGGCCCCCTCACTGAAGCTTTCTTT
TRBJ1-2 | TRBV7-9 | TRBD1 | NA | CASSNLITGGDGYTF | TGTGCCAGCAGCAACCTTATTACAGGGGGGGATGGCTACACCTTC
TRBJ2-3 | TRBV19 | NA | NA | CASRTASTDTQYF | TGTGCCAGTAGGACAGCCAGCACAGATACGCAGTATTTT
TRBJ2-7 | TRBV13 | NA | NA | CASSLGDEQYF | TGTGCCAGCAGCTTAGGGGACGAGCAGTACTTC
TRBJ2-1 | TRBV7-2 | NA | NA | CASSLVDYRDSGDEQFF | TGTGCCAGCAGCCTGGTGGATTACAGGGATTCGGGGGATGAGCAGTTCTTC